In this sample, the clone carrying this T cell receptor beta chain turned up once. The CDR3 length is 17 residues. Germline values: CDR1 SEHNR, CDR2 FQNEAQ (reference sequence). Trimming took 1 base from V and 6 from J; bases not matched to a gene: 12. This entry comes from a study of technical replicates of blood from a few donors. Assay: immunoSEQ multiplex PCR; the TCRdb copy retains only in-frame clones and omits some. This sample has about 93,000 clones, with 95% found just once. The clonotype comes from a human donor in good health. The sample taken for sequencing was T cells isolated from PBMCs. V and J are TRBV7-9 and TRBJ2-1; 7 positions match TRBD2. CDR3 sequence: CASSLGGGGRWGNEQFF. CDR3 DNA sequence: TGTGCCAGCAGCTTAGGGGGCGGGGGAAGATGGGGCAATGAGCAGTTCTTC.